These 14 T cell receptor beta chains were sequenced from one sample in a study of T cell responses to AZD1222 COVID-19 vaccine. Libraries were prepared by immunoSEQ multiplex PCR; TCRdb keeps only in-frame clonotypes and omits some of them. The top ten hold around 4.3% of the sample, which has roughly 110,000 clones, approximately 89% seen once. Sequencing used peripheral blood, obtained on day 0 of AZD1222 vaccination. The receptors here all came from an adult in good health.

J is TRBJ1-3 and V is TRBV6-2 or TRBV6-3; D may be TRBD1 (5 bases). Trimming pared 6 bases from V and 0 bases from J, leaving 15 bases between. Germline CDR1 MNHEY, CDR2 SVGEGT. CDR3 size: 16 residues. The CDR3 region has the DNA TGTGCCAGCAGCCCCGGGGCACCGAGCTCTGGAAACACCATATATTTT. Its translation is CASSPGAPSSGNTIYF.

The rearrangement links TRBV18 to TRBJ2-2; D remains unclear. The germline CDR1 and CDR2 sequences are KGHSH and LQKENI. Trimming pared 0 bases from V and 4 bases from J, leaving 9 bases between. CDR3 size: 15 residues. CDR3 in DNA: TGTGCCAGCTCACCACCTCTCGGGCCCACCGGGGAGCTGTTTTTT. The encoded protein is CASSPPLGPTGELFF.

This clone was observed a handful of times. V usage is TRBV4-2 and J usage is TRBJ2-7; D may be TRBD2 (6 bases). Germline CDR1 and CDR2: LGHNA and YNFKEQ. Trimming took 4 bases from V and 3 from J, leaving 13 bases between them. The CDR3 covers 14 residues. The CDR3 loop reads CASSPGTGVYEQYF. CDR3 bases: TGTGCCAGCAGCCCCGGGACTGGAGTCTACGAGCAGTACTTC.

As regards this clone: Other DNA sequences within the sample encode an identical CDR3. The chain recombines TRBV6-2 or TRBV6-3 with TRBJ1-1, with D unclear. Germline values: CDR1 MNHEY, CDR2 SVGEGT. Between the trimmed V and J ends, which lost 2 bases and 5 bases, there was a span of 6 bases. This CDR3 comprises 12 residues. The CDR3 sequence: CASSYGGTEAFF. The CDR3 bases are TGTGCCAGCAGTTACGGTGGGACTGAAGCTTTCTTT.

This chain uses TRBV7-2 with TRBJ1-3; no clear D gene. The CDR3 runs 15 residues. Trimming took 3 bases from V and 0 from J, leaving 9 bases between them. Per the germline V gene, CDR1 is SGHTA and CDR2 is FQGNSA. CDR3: CASSLSRFSGNTIYF. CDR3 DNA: TGTGCCAGCAGCTTGAGCAGGTTCTCTGGAAACACCATATATTTT.

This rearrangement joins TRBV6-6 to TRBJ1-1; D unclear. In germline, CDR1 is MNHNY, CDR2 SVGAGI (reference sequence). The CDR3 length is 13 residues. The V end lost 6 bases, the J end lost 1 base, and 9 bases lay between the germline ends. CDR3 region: CASSLDKNTEAFF. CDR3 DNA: TGTGCCAGCAGCCTAGACAAGAACACTGAAGCTTTCTTT.

The CDR3 DNA is TGCGCCAGCAGTGAGCCACAGGGGGTTGGTGGCTACACCTTC. Residues: CASSEPQGVGGYTF. The genes are TRBV10-2 and TRBJ1-2, with TRBD1 identical over 8 bases. The CDR3 has 14 amino acids. V gave up 2 bases and J gave up 7 bases; unmatched junction bases: 6. CDR1 WSHSY and CDR2 SAAADI come from the germline V gene.

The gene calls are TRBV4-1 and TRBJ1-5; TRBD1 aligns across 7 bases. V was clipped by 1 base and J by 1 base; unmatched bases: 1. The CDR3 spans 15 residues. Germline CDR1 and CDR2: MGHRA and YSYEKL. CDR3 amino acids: CASSQGTGSNQPQHF. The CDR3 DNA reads TGCGCCAGCAGCCAAGGGACAGGAAGCAATCAGCCCCAGCATTTT.

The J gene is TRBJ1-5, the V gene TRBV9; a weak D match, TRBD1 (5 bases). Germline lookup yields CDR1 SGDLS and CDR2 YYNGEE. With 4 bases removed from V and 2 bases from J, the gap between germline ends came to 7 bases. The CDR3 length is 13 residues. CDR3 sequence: CASSMGGNQPQHF. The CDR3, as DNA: TGTGCCAGCAGCATGGGGGGCAATCAGCCCCAGCATTTT.

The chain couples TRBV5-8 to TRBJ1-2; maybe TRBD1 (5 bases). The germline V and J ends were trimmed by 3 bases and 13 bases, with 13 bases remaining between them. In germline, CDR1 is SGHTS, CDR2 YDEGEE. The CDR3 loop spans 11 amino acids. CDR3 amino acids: CASSYAQGSTF. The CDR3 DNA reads TGTGCCAGCAGCTATGCCCAGGGCAGCACCTTC.

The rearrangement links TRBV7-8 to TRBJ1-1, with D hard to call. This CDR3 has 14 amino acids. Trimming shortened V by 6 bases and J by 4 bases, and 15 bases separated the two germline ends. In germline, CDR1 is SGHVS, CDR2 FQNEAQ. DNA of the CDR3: TGTGCCAGCAGATCAAGAGGGTTGAGCACTGAAGCTTTCTTT. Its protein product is CASRSRGLSTEAFF. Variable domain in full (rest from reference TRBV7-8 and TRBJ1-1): GAGVSQSPRYKVAKRGQDVALRCDPISGHVSLFWYQQALGQGPEFLTYFQNEAQLDKSGLPSDRFFAERPEGSVSTLKIQRTQQEDSAVYLCASRSRGLSTEAFFGQGTRLTVV.

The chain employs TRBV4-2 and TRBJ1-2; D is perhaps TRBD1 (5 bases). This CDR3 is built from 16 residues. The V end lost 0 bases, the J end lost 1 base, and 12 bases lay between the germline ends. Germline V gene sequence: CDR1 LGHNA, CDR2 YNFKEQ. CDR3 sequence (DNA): TGTGCCAGCAGCCAAGATCGGGGCACCAATAACTATGGCTACACCTTC. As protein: CASSQDRGTNNYGYTF.

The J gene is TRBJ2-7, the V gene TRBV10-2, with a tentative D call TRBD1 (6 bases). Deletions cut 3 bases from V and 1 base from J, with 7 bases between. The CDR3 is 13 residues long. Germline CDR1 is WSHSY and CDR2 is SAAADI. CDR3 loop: CASSDRGSYEQYF. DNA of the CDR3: TGCGCCAGCAGTGACAGGGGTTCCTACGAGCAGTACTTC.

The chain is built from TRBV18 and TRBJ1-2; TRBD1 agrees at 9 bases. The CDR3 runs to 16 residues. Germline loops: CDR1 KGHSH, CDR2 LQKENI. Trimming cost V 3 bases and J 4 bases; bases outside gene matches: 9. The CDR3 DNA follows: TGTGCCAGCTCACCGCTCGAACAGGGGGCGGCCTATGGCTACACCTTC. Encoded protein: CASSPLEQGAAYGYTF.